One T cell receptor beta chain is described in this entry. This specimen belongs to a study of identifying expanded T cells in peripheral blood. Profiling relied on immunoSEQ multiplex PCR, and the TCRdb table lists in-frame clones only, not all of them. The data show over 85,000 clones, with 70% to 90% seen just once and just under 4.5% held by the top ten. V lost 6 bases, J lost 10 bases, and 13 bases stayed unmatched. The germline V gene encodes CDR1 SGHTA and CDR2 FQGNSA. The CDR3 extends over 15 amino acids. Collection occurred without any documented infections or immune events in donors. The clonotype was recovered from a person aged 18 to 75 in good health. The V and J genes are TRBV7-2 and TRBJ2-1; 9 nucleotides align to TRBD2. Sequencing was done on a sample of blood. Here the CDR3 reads CASRSAPNLAGEQFF. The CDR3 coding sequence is TGTGCCAGCAGATCCGCACCGAACCTAGCGGGGGAGCAGTTCTTC.